Shown below are 27 T cell receptor beta chains from a single sample sequenced in a study of T cells in women clearing cervical HPV infection. Profiled with immunoSEQ multiplex PCR; TCRdb holds only in-frame clones, not every one. The listing records approximately 13,000 clones. The sample was blood buffy coat. These receptors were collected from a woman aged 18 to 75 with a cervical HPV16 infection that either progressed to CIN3+ or cleared (not recorded which).

In regard to this clone: One junction end disagrees with the germline gene, perhaps due to a read error. With the read ending 3 residues before the CDR3 end, the germline J gene is used to fill in that end. The V gene is TRBV4-2, the J gene TRBJ2-7; TRBD1 aligns across 7 bases. Germline V gene sequence: CDR1 LGHNA, CDR2 YNFKEQ. The CDR3 has 16 amino acids. CDR3 DNA (partial): TGCGCCAGCAGCCAAGATTTAGGGGGCAGCTCCTACGAG. Its translation: CASSQDLGGSSYE. Given in full, the CDR3 is CASSQDLGGSSYEQYF.

Remarks on this clone: The sequenced fragment ends 3 residues before the CDR3 boundary, so the rest is inferred from the germline J gene. This chain connects TRBV10-1 to TRBJ2-3; 8 nucleotides line up with TRBD1. CDR3 length equals 17 residues. V was pared by 0 bases and J by 1 base, with 6 bases of the junction left unmatched. Germline CDR1 is WNHNN and CDR2 is SYGVQD (reference sequence). CDR3 in amino acids: CASSESMGRGRTDTQYF. Partial CDR3 DNA: TGCGCCAGCAGTGAGTCGATGGGCAGGGGGCGCACAGATACG.

As regards this clone: Read sequence stops 3 residues before the CDR3 end, and the germline J gene provides the missing end. This chain uses TRBV20-1 with TRBJ1-1; 7 bases are shared with TRBD1. V trimming: 6 bases; J trimming: 0 bases; junction bases outside the gene matches: 7. The CDR3 has 14 residues. The germline V gene has CDR1 DFQATT and CDR2 SNEGSKA (reference sequence). The covered CDR3 bases are TGCAGTGCCGCGGACAGGCCCATGAACACTGAA. It is translated as CSAADRPMNTE. In full, the CDR3 reads CSAADRPMNTEAFF.

Worth noting for this clone: The CDR3 goes on 3 residues after the read ends, and that part is filled in from the germline J gene. The chain joins TRBV20-1 to TRBJ1-5, with D unresolved. The CDR3 extends over 15 amino acids. Per the germline V gene, CDR1 is DFQATT and CDR2 is SNEGSKA (reference sequence). V lost 3 bases to trimming and J lost 4 bases, with 16 bases between them. CDR3 bases read: TGCAGTGCTAGTTCCCCCCACGGTAATAATCAGCCC. It codes for CSASSPHGNNQP. The entire CDR3 reads CSASSPHGNNQPQHF.

Concerning this clone: The missing CDR3 end, 3 residues past where the read stops, is filled in from the germline J gene. The chain uses TRBV5-4 and TRBJ2-1, with D perhaps matching TRBD2 (5 bases). Germline values: CDR1 SGHNT, CDR2 YYREEE (reference sequence). V lost 0 bases and J 6 bases, leaving 16 bases between the germline ends. This CDR3 contains 16 residues. CDR3 loop: CASSLDLLALGNEQFF. Incomplete CDR3 DNA: TGTGCCAGCAGCTTGGATTTGCTAGCTCTAGGCAATGAG.

Concerning this clone: The read terminates 3 residues before the CDR3 end, so the remaining end is supplied by the germline J gene. The chain couples TRBV6-2 or TRBV6-3 to TRBJ2-1; TRBD2 agrees at 9 bases. CDR1 is MNHEY, CDR2 SVGEGT, per germline. CDR3 length: 14 residues. Trimming took 6 bases from V and 4 from J; bases not matched to a gene: 4. CDR3 region: CASSLAGSYNEQFF. Partial CDR3 DNA: TGTGCCAGCAGCCTAGCGGGATCTTACAATGAG.

About this clone itself: The CDR3 extends 3 residues past the end of the read, so its final part is completed from the germline J gene. Distinct nucleotide sequences in the sample also encode this CDR3. The chain is built from TRBV2 and TRBJ1-3, with a possible D match to TRBD1 (6 bases). The germline CDR1 and CDR2 sequences are SNHLY and FYNNEI. Trimming took off 3 bases at V and 3 bases at J, with 12 bases between the two ends. The CDR3 is 15 residues long. This chain's CDR3 is CASSEGGLGGNTIYF. Partial CDR3 DNA: TGTGCCAGCAGTGAGGGGGGGCTAGGTGGAAACACC.

Concerning this clone itself: The missing CDR3 end, 3 residues past where the read stops, is filled in from the germline J gene. The chain uses TRBV7-8 and TRBJ1-5; 9 bases are a match to TRBD1. V was clipped by 1 base and J by 3 bases; unmatched bases: 7. Germline V gene sequence: CDR1 SGHVS, CDR2 FQNEAQ. The length of the CDR3 is 17 residues. CDR3 DNA (partial): TGTGCCAGCAGCTTAGAACAGGGGGCGGGATACAATCAGCCC. It is translated as CASSLEQGAGYNQP. The full CDR3 reads CASSLEQGAGYNQPQHF.

To note about this clone: Coverage ceases 3 residues before the CDR3 finishes, and the germline J gene fills in the end. The rearrangement uses TRBV29-1 and TRBJ2-3; 12 bases line up with TRBD2. With V trimmed by 4 bases and J by 3 bases, 5 bases remained unmatched. CDR1 and CDR2 from the germline V gene are SQVTM and ANQGSEA. The CDR3 has 15 residues. The CDR3 spells CSVGPTSGSTDTQYF. Partial CDR3 DNA: TGCAGCGTTGGACCGACTAGCGGGAGTACAGATACG.

With regard to this clone: The DNA ends 3 residues before the CDR3 does, and the rest of the CDR3 is filled in from the germline J gene. This rearrangement joins TRBV5-1 to TRBJ1-2; D gene ambiguous. Per the germline V gene, CDR1 is SGHRS and CDR2 is YFSETQ. This CDR3 region has 14 residues. The covered CDR3 bases are TGCGCCAGCAGGGCTCCCGAAGGGCAAGAGACC. Its translation: CASRAPEGQET. Given in full, the CDR3 is CASRAPEGQETYTF. The full variable domain, in which reference TRBV5-1 and TRBJ1-2 provide the parts outside the CDR3, is KAGVTQTPRYLIKTRGQQVTLSCSPISGHRSVSWYQQTPGQGLQFLFEYFSETQRNKGNFPGRFSGRQFSNSRSEMNVSTLELGDSALYLCASRAPEGQETYTFGSGTRLTVV.

Comments on this clone: The CDR3 end falls 3 residues outside the read, so it is completed with the germline J gene. The chain links TRBV19 to TRBJ2-5; the match to TRBD2 covers 8 bases. The CDR3 spans 15 residues. Germline V gives CDR1 LNHDA, CDR2 SQIVND (reference sequence). V dropped 6 bases and J dropped 1; count of bases not matched to a gene: 7. Here the CDR3 reads CASRNSGAIQETQYF. The CDR3 DNA, read in part, is TGTGCCAGTAGGAATAGCGGGGCGATCCAAGAGACC. Using reference TRBV19 and TRBJ2-5 for the parts outside the CDR3, the full variable domain is DGGITQSPKYLFRKEGQNVTLSCEQNLNHDAMYWYRQDPGQGLRLIYYSQIVNDFQKGDIAEGYSVSREKKESFPLTVTSAQKNPTAFYLCASRNSGAIQETQYFGPGTRLLVL.

About this clone itself: The missing CDR3 end, 3 residues past where the read stops, is filled in from the germline J gene. This chain uses TRBV5-6 with TRBJ2-4, with D tentatively TRBD1 (6 bases). There are 14 residues in the CDR3. CDR1 and CDR2 (germline): SGHDT, YYEEEE. The covered CDR3 bases are TGTGCCAGCAGCGAAGCTTACAGGGTTACTGGT. This encodes CASSEAYRVTG. The whole CDR3 protein reads CASSEAYRVTGQYF. Filled out from reference TRBV5-6 and TRBJ2-4, the complete variable domain reads DAGVTQSPTHLIKTRGQQVTLRCSPKSGHDTVSWYQQALGQGPQFIFQYYEEEERQRGNFPDRFSGHQFPNYSSELNVNALLLGDSALYLCASSEAYRVTGQYFGAGTRLSVL.

As concerns this clone: The missing CDR3 end, 3 residues past where the read stops, is filled in from the germline J gene. The V and J genes are TRBV6-2 or TRBV6-3 and TRBJ2-2; tentative D call: TRBD2 (8 bases). The length of the CDR3 is 16 residues. Germline V gene lookup returns CDR1 MNHEY and CDR2 SVGEGT. CDR3 loop: CASRNDRAGGANVLFF. The part of the CDR3 DNA that was read is TGTGCCAGCAGAAACGACAGGGCCGGGGGGGCCAACGTG.

With regard to this clone: The read is 3 residues too short to cover the CDR3 end, so that end is filled in from the germline J gene. J is TRBJ2-1 and V is TRBV12-3 or TRBV12-4; 7 bases are shared with TRBD1. The CDR3 sequence is 15 residues long. V lost 2 bases, J lost 5 bases, and 6 bases stayed unmatched. The chain's CDR3 is CASSLRQGTNNEQFF. The sequenced part of the CDR3 DNA is TGTGCCAGCAGTTTAAGACAGGGCACCAACAATGAG.

Note on this clone: The sequenced fragment ends 3 residues before the CDR3 boundary, so the rest is inferred from the germline J gene. The rearrangement uses TRBV19 and TRBJ1-5; D perhaps matches TRBD1 (6 bases). Germline CDR1 reads LNHDA; CDR2 reads SQIVND (reference sequence). The CDR3 has 15 residues. V lost 3 bases and J 6 bases, leaving 15 bases between the germline ends. CDR3 DNA (partial): TGTGCCAGTAGTATCCGGTCAGGGGAGGGTCAGCCC. It yields the protein CASSIRSGEGQP. The complete CDR3 sequence is CASSIRSGEGQPQHF.

In the case of this clone: The read terminates 3 residues before the CDR3 end, so the remaining end is supplied by the germline J gene. This chain links TRBV6-4 with TRBJ2-1; 8 nucleotides align to TRBD2. The CDR3 runs to 15 residues. Germline values: CDR1 MRHNA, CDR2 SNTAGT. The junction had 10 bases not matched to a gene; V was cut back by 3 bases and J by 9 bases. The CDR3 DNA, read in part, is TGTGCCAGCAGTGATGATAGCGGGATTATTAGTGAG. It codes for CASSDDSGIISE. The complete CDR3 reads CASSDDSGIISEQFF.

Notes on this clone: The read terminates 3 residues ahead of where the CDR3 ends, so the germline J gene completes it. This rearrangement joins TRBV19 to TRBJ2-2, with D tentatively TRBD1 or TRBD2 (5 bases each). The CDR3 spans 15 residues. Trimming stripped 6 bases from V and 2 bases from J, with 13 bases between. CDR1 LNHDA and CDR2 SQIVND come from the germline V gene (reference sequence). CDR3 region: CASRRGQLNTGELFF. The DNA read from the CDR3 is TGTGCCAGTAGGAGGGGCCAGTTAAACACCGGGGAG.

As for this clone: The read comes to an end 3 residues before the CDR3 does, leaving the germline J gene to fill in the end. The rearrangement uses TRBV20-1 and TRBJ2-7, with no clear D. The CDR3 runs 17 residues. CDR1 and CDR2 from the germline V gene are DFQATT and SNEGSKA (reference sequence). Trimming cost V 0 bases and J 3 bases, with 21 bases left between them. The CDR3 sequence is CSAREPSVPIRVYEQYF. The DNA read from the CDR3 is TGCAGTGCTAGAGAGCCATCAGTGCCAATCCGGGTCTACGAG.

The CDR3 protein is CASSPLSNEKLFF. Incomplete CDR3 DNA: TGTGCCAGCTCACCACTGTCTAATGAAAAG. The rearrangement joins TRBV18 to TRBJ2-2; unclear D gene. The CDR3 is cut off 3 residues early in the read; its end comes from the germline J gene. The CDR3 has 13 amino acids. Germline V gene data show CDR1 as KGHSH and CDR2 as LQKENI.

Comments on this clone: The read halts 3 residues ahead of the CDR3 end, with the missing end drawn from the germline J gene. The rearrangement joins TRBV2 to TRBJ1-6; tentative D call: TRBD1 (6 bases). From germline, CDR1 is SNHLY and CDR2 FYNNEI. The CDR3 consists of 14 residues. V gave up 5 bases and J gave up 12 bases, with 17 bases separating them. CDR3 DNA (partial): TGTGCCAGCAGTAGCTACCAGGGCAGGGGACCC. The encoded protein is CASSSYQGRGP. The CDR3 reads in full as CASSSYQGRGPLHF. Looking up the rest from reference TRBV2 and TRBJ1-6 gives the full variable domain: EPEVTQTPSHQVTQMGQEVILRCVPISNHLYFYWYRQILGQKVEFLVSFYNNEISEKSEIFDDQFSVERPDGSNFTLKIRSTKLEDSAMYFCASSSYQGRGPLHFGNGTRLTVT.

Worth noting for this clone: The read is 3 residues too short to cover the CDR3 end, so that end is filled in from the germline J gene. The chain joins TRBV7-9 to TRBJ1-5; D is ambiguous. The length of the CDR3 is 15 residues. CDR1 and CDR2 (germline): SEHNR, FQNEAQ (reference sequence). The germline V and J ends were trimmed by 5 bases and 4 bases, with 15 bases remaining between them. The CDR3 region is CASSQTVGVNQPQHF. Partial CDR3 DNA: TGTGCCAGCAGCCAGACGGTCGGGGTGAATCAGCCC.

CDR3 amino acids: CASSSRGDEQYF. CDR3 bases read: TGTGCCAGCAGCTCCCGGGGGGACGAG. The J gene is TRBJ2-7, the V gene TRBV11-2, with 7 bases lining up with TRBD2. The DNA ends 3 residues before the CDR3 does, and the rest of the CDR3 is filled in from the germline J gene. CDR1 SGHAT and CDR2 FQNNGV come from the germline V gene. The CDR3 sequence is 12 residues long. V was clipped by 4 bases and J by 5 bases; unmatched bases: 2.

Regarding this clone: Sequencing ends 3 residues short of the CDR3 end; the germline J gene provides the rest. This chain links TRBV5-6 with TRBJ2-3; 10 bases line up with TRBD2. In germline, CDR1 is SGHDT, CDR2 YYEEEE. This CDR3 contains 14 residues. The CDR3 DNA, read in part, is TGTGCCAGCAGCTTGGGGCTAGCGGGAGAGACG. Protein product: CASSLGLAGET. The entire CDR3 is CASSLGLAGETQYF. The entire variable domain, with the rest obtained from reference TRBV5-6 and TRBJ2-3, is as follows: DAGVTQSPTHLIKTRGQQVTLRCSPKSGHDTVSWYQQALGQGPQFIFQYYEEEERQRGNFPDRFSGHQFPNYSSELNVNALLLGDSALYLCASSLGLAGETQYFGPGTRLTVL.

Of note for this clone: The read ends 3 residues before the CDR3 terminus; that terminus is restored from the germline J gene. V gene TRBV7-9 combines with J gene TRBJ2-1, with 8 bases fitting TRBD1. V trimming: 5 bases; J trimming: 4 bases; junction bases outside the gene matches: 7. There are 15 residues in the CDR3. CDR1 is SEHNR, CDR2 FQNEAQ, per germline (reference sequence). CDR3 bases read: TGTGCCAGCAGCAGCCGGGACAGGCTGTACAATGAG. Its translation is CASSSRDRLYNE. The entire CDR3 protein is CASSSRDRLYNEQFF.

Concerning this clone itself: The sequence runs out 3 residues before the end of the CDR3; the remainder is reconstructed from the germline J gene. The V and J genes are TRBV19 and TRBJ1-1; D is perhaps TRBD1 (5 bases). V lost 3 bases and J lost 5, with 13 bases in between. The CDR3 sequence is 14 residues long. Germline V CDR1 and CDR2: LNHDA, SQIVND (reference sequence). CDR3 DNA, as far as it was read: TGTGCCAGTAGTATTACAACAGGAAGGACTGAA. This gives the protein CASSITTGRTE. The full-length CDR3 reads as CASSITTGRTEAFF.

Partial CDR3 DNA: TGTGCCATCAGTGACTCACGACAGGGTGCGGAGACC. Protein product: CAISDSRQGAET. The whole CDR3 region reads CAISDSRQGAETQYF. The chain employs TRBV10-3 and TRBJ2-5, with TRBD1 matching 7 bases. Sequencing ends 3 residues short of the CDR3 end; the germline J gene provides the rest. Germline CDR1 reads ENHRY; CDR2 reads SYGVKD. CDR3 length: 15 residues. Trimming at V came to 3 bases and at J to 5 bases, leaving 9 bases not matched to a gene.

Concerning this clone itself: Read coverage stops 3 residues before the CDR3 terminus; the germline J gene supplies the remainder. The chain employs TRBV14 and TRBJ2-5, with 12 nucleotides matching TRBD2. The V gene's germline CDR1 is SGHDN and CDR2 FVKESK. The CDR3 is 16 residues long. V shed 4 bases and J 2 bases; nucleotides not matched to a gene: 5. CDR3 bases read: TGTGCCAGCAGCCGTCTAGCGGGAGGGGGACAAGAGACC. It codes for CASSRLAGGGQET. In full, the CDR3 is CASSRLAGGGQETQYF.